What follows describes a single T cell receptor beta chain. The sample is drawn from a study of blood T cell repertoires in COVID-19. Turning to the study itself: Donors in the United States, Italy and Spain gave samples during acute or convalescent COVID-19. Sources were T cells, B-cell-depleted T cells, or PBMCs; the material itself was cDNA or gDNA.

The Seattle site enrolled patients during active infection and followed them longitudinally. CDR1 and CDR2 (germline): LGHNA, YNFKEQ. V lost 0 bases, J lost 6 bases, and 3 bases stayed unmatched. The CDR3 is made up of 14 amino acids. TCRdb's table, derived via immunoSEQ multiplex PCR, lists solely in-frame clones and lacks some. The sample consists of 200,000 to 250,000 clones, under 85% of them appearing once. The sequence was obtained from a woman of 80 years or more with COVID-19, enrolled during active disease. The rearrangement uses TRBV4-2 and TRBJ2-7; 9 nucleotides agree with TRBD2. The sequencing sample was made of peripheral blood. CDR3 residues: CASSQDGTSSEQYF. The CDR3 DNA is TGTGCCAGCAGCCAAGATGGGACTAGCTCCGAGCAGTACTTC.